These T cell receptor beta chains were read from a single sample in a study of blood T cell repertoires in COVID-19. Assay: immunoSEQ multiplex PCR; the TCRdb copy retains only in-frame clones and omits some. The sample records 200,000 or so clones, over 60% being singletons. Sequenced sample: peripheral blood. The receptors come from a woman aged 65 to 85 with acute or convalescent COVID-19. CDR3s include the opening cysteine and the closing phenylalanine or tryptophan. The D gene is left open where the match is weak. Size values are once, few and many counts, or a class for expanded clones, and some rows have none.

TRBJ2-5	-	TRBV24-1	-	CATSAESGAFQETQYF	TGTGCCACCAGTGCCGAGTCAGGGGCTTTCCAAGAGACCCAGTACTTC
TRBJ2-7	-	TRBV18	-	CASSPEGTLYEQYF	TGTGCCAGCTCACCGGAGGGGACGCTCTACGAGCAGTACTTC
TRBJ2-7	few	TRBV10-3	TRBD2	CAISPSGKSSYEQYF	TGTGCCATCAGCCCTAGCGGAAAATCCTCCTACGAGCAGTACTTC
TRBJ2-7	-	TRBV2	-	CASSERGLTYEQYF	TGTGCCAGCAGTGAGAGAGGCCTGACCTACGAGCAGTACTTC
TRBJ2-5	few	TRBV5-4	TRBD1	CASSLGDRGAETQYF	TGTGCCAGCAGCTTGGGGGACAGGGGGGCGGAGACCCAGTACTTC
TRBJ1-2	-	TRBV11-2	TRBD1	CASSLADTGGANYGYTF	TGTGCCAGCAGCTTAGCCGATACAGGGGGTGCTAACTATGGCTACACCTTC
TRBJ1-1	few	TRBV6-6	-	CASSSSYEAFF	TGTGCCAGCAGTTCGTCCTATGAAGCTTTCTTT
TRBJ2-2	once	TRBV6-1	-	CASSDSGHYSNTGELFF	TGTGCCAGCAGTGATTCTGGACATTACTCTAACACCGGGGAGCTGTTTTTT
TRBJ2-5	-	TRBV19	-	CASSMKGYQETQYF	TGTGCCAGTAGTATGAAGGGGTACCAAGAGACCCAGTACTTC
TRBJ2-1	-	TRBV19	TRBD1	CASWDRINHNEQFF	TGTGCCAGTTGGGACAGAATCAACCACAATGAGCAGTTCTTC
TRBJ2-3	-	TRBV10-3	TRBD2	CAIRSPTSGRAADTQYF	TGTGCCATCAGGAGCCCCACTAGCGGGAGGGCCGCAGATACGCAGTATTTT
TRBJ1-2	once	TRBV5-6	-	CASSLDGTTISYTF	TGTGCCAGCAGCTTGGACGGAACCACTATTAGCTACACCTTC
TRBJ1-5	-	TRBV18	TRBD1	CASSQGQGSNQPQHF	TGTGCCAGCTCTCAAGGACAGGGGAGCAATCAGCCCCAGCATTTT
TRBJ2-2	-	TRBV18	TRBD2	CASSPGTSGVNGELFF	TGTGCCAGCTCACCAGGGACTAGCGGGGTCAACGGGGAGCTGTTTTTT
TRBJ2-3	-	TRBV27	-	CASSATITGTDTQYF	TGTGCCAGCAGTGCCACTATAACAGGGACAGATACGCAGTATTTT
TRBJ2-7	-	TRBV29-1	-	CSVEGTPGGEQYF	TGCAGCGTTGAAGGGACTCCAGGGGGGGAGCAGTACTTC
TRBJ2-7	once	TRBV28	TRBD1	CASRSGTGTLYEQYF	TGTGCCAGCAGGTCCGGGACAGGGACTCTCTACGAGCAGTACTTC
TRBJ2-4	-	TRBV4-2	-	CASSQDQGQYF	TGTGCCAGCAGCCAAGATCAGGGTCAGTACTTC
TRBJ2-5	-	TRBV6-5	TRBD2	CASSRGTSGKETQYF	TGTGCCAGCAGTCGCGGGACTAGCGGGAAAGAGACCCAGTACTTC
TRBJ2-3	-	TRBV10-3	TRBD1	CAISNGDRGTDTQYF	TGTGCCATCAGTAATGGGGACAGGGGCACAGATACGCAGTATTTT
TRBJ1-1	-	TRBV19	TRBD1	CASRLPGQMNTEAFF	TGTGCCAGTCGATTGCCGGGACAGATGAACACTGAAGCTTTCTTT
TRBJ2-5	-	TRBV6-2/TRBV6-3	TRBD2	CASNPWTSGSETQYF	TGTGCCAGCAACCCTTGGACTAGCGGGAGTGAGACCCAGTACTTC
TRBJ2-3	-	TRBV3-1/TRBV3-2	TRBD1	CASSHPDRVPDTQYF	TGTGCCAGCAGCCACCCCGACAGGGTACCAGATACGCAGTATTTT
TRBJ2-1	-	TRBV14	-	CASSQGTQGNEQFF	TGTGCCAGCAGCCAAGGAACCCAGGGGAATGAGCAGTTCTTC
TRBJ2-1	-	TRBV9	TRBD2	CASSVGSGRAYNEQFF	TGTGCCAGCAGCGTAGGAAGCGGGAGGGCCTACAATGAGCAGTTCTTC
TRBJ2-3	once	TRBV2	TRBD2	CASSESGSSSDTQYF	TGTGCCAGCAGTGAGAGCGGGAGCAGTTCAGATACGCAGTATTTT
TRBJ1-6	once	TRBV28	TRBD1	CASRTPGQGDSPLHF	TGTGCCAGCAGAACCCCGGGACAGGGGGATTCACCCCTCCACTTT
TRBJ2-1	once	TRBV5-4	-	CASSPISVIHEQFF	TGTGCCAGCAGCCCGATCAGCGTGATCCATGAGCAGTTCTTC
TRBJ1-1	-	TRBV30	TRBD1	CAWSVGTGGTEAFF	TGTGCCTGGAGTGTTGGGACAGGCGGAACTGAAGCTTTCTTT
TRBJ2-7	once	TRBV2	TRBD1	CASSIDRVAGYEQYF	TGTGCCAGCAGTATCGACAGGGTCGCCGGGTACGAGCAGTACTTC
TRBJ1-1	-	TRBV7-2	-	CASSRQNTEAFF	TGTGCCAGCAGCCGACAGAACACTGAAGCTTTCTTT
TRBJ2-5	once	TRBV5-1	TRBD2	CASSLAPSGRGETQYF	TGCGCCAGCAGCTTGGCACCTAGCGGGAGAGGAGAGACCCAGTACTTC
TRBJ1-1	-	TRBV9	TRBD1	CASSGTGLGTEAFF	TGTGCCAGCAGCGGGACAGGGCTCGGTACTGAAGCTTTCTTT